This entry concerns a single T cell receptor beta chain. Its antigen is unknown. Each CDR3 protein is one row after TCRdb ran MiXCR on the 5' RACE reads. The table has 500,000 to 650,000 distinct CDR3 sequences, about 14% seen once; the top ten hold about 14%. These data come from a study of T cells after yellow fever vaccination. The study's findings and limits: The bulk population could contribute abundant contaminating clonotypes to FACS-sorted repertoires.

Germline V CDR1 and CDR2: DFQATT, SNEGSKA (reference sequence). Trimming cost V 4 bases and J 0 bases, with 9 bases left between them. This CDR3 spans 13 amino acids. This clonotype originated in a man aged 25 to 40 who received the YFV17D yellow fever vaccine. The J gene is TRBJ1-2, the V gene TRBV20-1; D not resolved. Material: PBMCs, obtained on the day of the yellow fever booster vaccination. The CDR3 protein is CSATPGTNYGYTF. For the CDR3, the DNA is TGCAGTGCTACGCCCGGGACTAACTATGGCTACACCTTC.